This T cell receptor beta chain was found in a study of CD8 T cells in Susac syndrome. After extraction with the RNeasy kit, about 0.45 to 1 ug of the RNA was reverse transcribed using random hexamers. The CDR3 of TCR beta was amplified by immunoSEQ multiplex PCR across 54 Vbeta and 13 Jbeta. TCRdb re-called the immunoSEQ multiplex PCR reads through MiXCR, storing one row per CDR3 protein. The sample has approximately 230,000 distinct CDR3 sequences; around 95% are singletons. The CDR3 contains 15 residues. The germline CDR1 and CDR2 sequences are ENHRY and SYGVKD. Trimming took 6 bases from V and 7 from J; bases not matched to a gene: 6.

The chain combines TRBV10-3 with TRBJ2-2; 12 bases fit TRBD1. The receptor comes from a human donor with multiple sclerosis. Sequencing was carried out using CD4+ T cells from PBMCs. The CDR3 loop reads CAIRPGQGARGELFF. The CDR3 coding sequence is TGTGCCATCAGACCGGGACAGGGGGCCCGCGGGGAGCTGTTTTTT.